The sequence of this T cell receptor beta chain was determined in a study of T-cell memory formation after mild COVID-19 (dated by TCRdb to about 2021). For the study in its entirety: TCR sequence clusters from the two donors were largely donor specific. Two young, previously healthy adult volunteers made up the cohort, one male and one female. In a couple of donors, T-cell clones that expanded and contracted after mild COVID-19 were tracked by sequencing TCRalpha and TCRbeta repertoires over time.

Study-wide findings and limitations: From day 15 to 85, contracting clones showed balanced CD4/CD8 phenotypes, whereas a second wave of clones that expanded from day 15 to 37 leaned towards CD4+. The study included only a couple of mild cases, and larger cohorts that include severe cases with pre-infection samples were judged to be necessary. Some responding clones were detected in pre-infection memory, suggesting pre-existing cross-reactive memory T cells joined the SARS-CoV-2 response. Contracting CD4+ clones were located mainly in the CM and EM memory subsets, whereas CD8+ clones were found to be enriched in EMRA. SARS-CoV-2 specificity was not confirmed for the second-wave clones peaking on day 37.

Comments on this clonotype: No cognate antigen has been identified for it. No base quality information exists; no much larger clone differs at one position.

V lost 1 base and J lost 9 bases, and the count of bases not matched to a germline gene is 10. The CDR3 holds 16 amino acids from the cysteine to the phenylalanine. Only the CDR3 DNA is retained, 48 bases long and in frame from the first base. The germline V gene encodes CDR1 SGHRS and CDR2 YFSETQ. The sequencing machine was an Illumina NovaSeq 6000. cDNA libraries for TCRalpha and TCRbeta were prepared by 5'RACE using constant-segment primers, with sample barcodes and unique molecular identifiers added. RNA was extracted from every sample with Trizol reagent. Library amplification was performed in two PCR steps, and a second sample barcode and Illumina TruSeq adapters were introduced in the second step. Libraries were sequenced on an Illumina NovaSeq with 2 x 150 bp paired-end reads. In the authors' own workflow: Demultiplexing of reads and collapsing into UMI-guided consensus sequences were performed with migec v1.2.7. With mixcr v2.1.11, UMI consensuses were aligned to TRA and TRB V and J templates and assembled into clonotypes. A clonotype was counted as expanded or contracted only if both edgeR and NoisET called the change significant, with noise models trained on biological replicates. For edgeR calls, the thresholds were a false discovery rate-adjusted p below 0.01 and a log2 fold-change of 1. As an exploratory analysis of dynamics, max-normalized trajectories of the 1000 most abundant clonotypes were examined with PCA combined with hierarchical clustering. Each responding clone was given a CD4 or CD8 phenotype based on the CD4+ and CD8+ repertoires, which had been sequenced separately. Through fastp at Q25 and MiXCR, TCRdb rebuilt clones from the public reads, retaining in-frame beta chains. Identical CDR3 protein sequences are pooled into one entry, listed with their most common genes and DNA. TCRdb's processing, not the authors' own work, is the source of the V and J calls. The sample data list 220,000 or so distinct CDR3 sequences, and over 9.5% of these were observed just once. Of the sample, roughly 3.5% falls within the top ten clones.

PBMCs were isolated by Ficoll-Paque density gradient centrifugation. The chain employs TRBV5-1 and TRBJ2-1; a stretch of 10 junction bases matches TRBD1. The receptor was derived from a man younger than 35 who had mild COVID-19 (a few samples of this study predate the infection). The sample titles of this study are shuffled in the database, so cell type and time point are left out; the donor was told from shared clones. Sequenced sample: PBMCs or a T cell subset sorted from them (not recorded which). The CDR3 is CASSLSAGQGLGEQFF. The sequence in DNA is TGCGCCAGCAGCTTGAGTGCGGGACAGGGGCTGGGTGAGCAGTTCTTC.